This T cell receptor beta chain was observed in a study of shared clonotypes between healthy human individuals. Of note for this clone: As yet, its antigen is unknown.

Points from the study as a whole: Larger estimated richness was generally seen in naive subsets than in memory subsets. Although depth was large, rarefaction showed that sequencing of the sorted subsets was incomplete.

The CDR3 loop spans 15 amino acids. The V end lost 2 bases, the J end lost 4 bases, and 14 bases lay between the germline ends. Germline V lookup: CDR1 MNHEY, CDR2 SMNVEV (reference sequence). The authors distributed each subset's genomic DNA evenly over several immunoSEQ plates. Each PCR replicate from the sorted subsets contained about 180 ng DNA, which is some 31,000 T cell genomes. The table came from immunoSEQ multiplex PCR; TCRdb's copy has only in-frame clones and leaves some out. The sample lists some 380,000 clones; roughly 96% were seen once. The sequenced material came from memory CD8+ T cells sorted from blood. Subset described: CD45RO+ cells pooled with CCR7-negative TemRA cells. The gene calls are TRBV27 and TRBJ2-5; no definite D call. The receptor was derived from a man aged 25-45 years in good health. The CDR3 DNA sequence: TGTGCCAGCAGTTTAGTTGGGTTTGGCCTAGAGACCCAGTACTTC. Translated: CASSLVGFGLETQYF.